Listed below are T cell receptor beta chains from one sample, sequenced in a study of CD4 and CD8 cells across lung adenocarcinoma regions. MiXCR, run by TCRdb on the PCR reads, gives a single entry per CDR3 protein. The table lists tens of thousands of distinct CDR3 sequences, around 51% of them singletons. The source material was CD8+ T cells from the center of a lung tumor. Receptors originate from a female donor with lung adenocarcinoma. The CD4 and CD8 labels of this study may be unreliable. Both conserved end residues are part of each CDR3. The D gene is left open where the match is weak. Clone size is not always given. Where it is, it says once, few, many or a class for expanded clones.

clone size,J gene,D gene,V gene,CDR3 protein,CDR3 DNA
.,TRBJ2-2,TRBD1,TRBV4-1,CASSLTGVSTGELFF,TGCGCCAGCAGTCTTACAGGGGTAAGCACCGGGGAGCTGTTTTTT
.,TRBJ2-3,.,TRBV7-2,CASSLYRSDTQYF,TGTGCCAGCAGCTTATACAGGTCTGATACGCAGTATTTT
.,TRBJ2-5,.,TRBV6-1,CASSLRQQETQYF,TGTGCCAGCAGCCTCAGACAGCAAGAGACCCAGTACTTC
.,TRBJ2-1,TRBD2,TRBV2,CASNPTSGSHEQFF,TGTGCCAGCAACCCGACTAGCGGGAGTCATGAGCAGTTCTTC
few,TRBJ1-4,TRBD1,TRBV6-5,CASSYSGTGRIATNEKLFF,TGTGCCAGCAGTTACTCCGGGACAGGGCGGATAGCAACTAATGAAAAACTGTTTTTT
.,TRBJ1-6,.,TRBV6-1,CASSEAKGHNSPLHF,TGTGCCAGCAGTGAAGCCAAGGGACATAATTCACCCCTCCACTTT
.,TRBJ2-1,TRBD2,TRBV10-3,CATSGTSGIVGNEQFF,TGTGCCACCTCCGGGACTAGCGGGATCGTGGGAAATGAGCAGTTCTTC
many,TRBJ2-3,TRBD2,TRBV6-1,CASSEAGGTDTQYF,TGTGCCAGCAGTGAAGCCGGGGGGACAGATACGCAGTATTTT
many,TRBJ2-1,TRBD2,TRBV11-3,CASSLGGSRGEQFF,TGTGCCAGCAGCTTAGGCGGGAGTAGGGGTGAGCAGTTCTTC
.,TRBJ2-5,.,TRBV6-1,CASSEWEVVSFWETQYF,TGTGCCAGCAGTGAATGGGAGGTAGTTTCCTTTTGGGAGACCCAGTACTTC
.,TRBJ2-1,.,TRBV6-1,CASHTVQNEQFF,TGTGCCAGCCATACGGTCCAAAATGAGCAGTTCTTC
.,TRBJ2-4,TRBD2,TRBV11-2,CAGSLGRGEVVQYF,TGTGCGGGGAGCTTGGGGCGGGGGGAAGTGGTTCAGTACTTC
.,TRBJ2-7,TRBD1,TRBV7-2,CASSSGQGNLVEQYF,TGTGCCAGCAGCTCGGGACAGGGGAATCTAGTCGAGCAGTACTTC
.,TRBJ2-4,.,TRBV27,CASSLLAEDTQYF,TGTGCCAGCAGCCTGCTAGCCGAAGACACTCAGTACTTC
many,TRBJ2-5,TRBD2,TRBV28,CASTDREGIGETQYF,TGTGCCAGCACCGACCGGGAGGGTATCGGAGAGACCCAGTACTTC
.,TRBJ2-1,.,TRBV20-1,CSARDIMFAGVDNEQFF,TGCAGTGCTAGAGATATAATGTTCGCCGGGGTTGACAATGAGCAGTTCTTC
once,TRBJ2-4,TRBD1,TRBV27,CASRQGVGAKNIQYF,TGTGCCAGCAGGCAGGGGGTGGGAGCCAAAAACATTCAGTACTTC
.,TRBJ2-7,.,TRBV27,CATGVSAKDTQYF,TGTGCCACCGGGGTGAGCGCCAAAGATACGCAGTACTTC
few,TRBJ2-1,.,TRBV12-3/TRBV12-4,CASSLFAGTYEQFF,TGTGCCAGCAGTTTATTTGCAGGGACCTACGAGCAGTTCTTC
.,TRBJ2-7,.,TRBV7-2,CASSLRPSSYEQYF,TGTGCCAGCAGCTTGCGCCCGAGCTCCTACGAGCAGTACTTC
few,TRBJ2-1,.,TRBV6-1,CASSQSSYEQFF,TGTGCCAGCAGTCAGAGCTCCTACGAGCAGTTCTTC
few,TRBJ2-3,TRBD2,TRBV20-1,CSADKREKEDTQYF,TGCAGTGCTGACAAGCGGGAGAAGGAAGATACGCAGTATTTT
.,TRBJ1-2,.,TRBV12-3/TRBV12-4,CASSFDGEGVLGYTF,TGTGCCAGCAGTTTTGATGGGGAGGGGGTACTAGGCTACACCTTC
.,TRBJ2-1,.,TRBV11-3,CASSLKQGYNEQFF,TGTGCCAGCAGTCTTAAACAGGGCTACAATGAGCAGTTCTTC
.,TRBJ2-2,TRBD1,TRBV4-1,CASSHATGGAGGELFF,TGCGCCAGCAGCCACGCGACAGGGGGCGCGGGCGGGGAGCTGTTTTTT
.,TRBJ2-3,TRBD2,TRBV10-1,CASRGLGTKNTQYF,TGCGCCAGCAGGGGACTGGGGACTAAAAATACGCAGTATTTT
many,TRBJ2-5,TRBD2,TRBV4-1,CASSQLRQAGGETQYF,TGCGCCAGCAGCCAACTCCGCCAAGCGGGAGGGGAGACCCAGTACTTC
.,TRBJ2-4,.,TRBV27,CASRLRAKDTQYF,TGTGCCAGCAGGCTGCGTGCCAAAGACACGCAGTACTTC
.,TRBJ1-5,.,TRBV10-3,CAITAGQSQPQHF,TGTGCCATCACCGCAGGGCAGAGCCAGCCCCAGCATTTT
.,TRBJ2-1,.,TRBV6-1,CASSEVRPPNEQFF,TGTGCCAGCAGTGAAGTACGCCCGCCCAATGAGCAGTTCTTC
.,TRBJ2-7,.,TRBV4-2,CASSQDLAGSYNEQYF,TGTGCCAGCAGCCAAGATTTGGCGGGGTCCTACAATGAGCAGTACTTC
.,TRBJ2-1,TRBD2,TRBV9,CASSLAGETYNEQFF,TGTGCCAGCAGCTTAGCGGGAGAGACCTACAATGAGCAGTTCTTC
once,TRBJ2-5,.,TRBV10-3,CAGIGCPDPDTQYF,TGTGCGGGGATAGGGTGTCCAGACCCAGATACCCAGTACTTC
few,TRBJ2-7,TRBD1,TRBV6-5,CASSYAGTGSDEQYF,TGTGCCAGCAGTTATGCTGGGACAGGGTCGGACGAGCAGTACTTC
.,TRBJ2-3,.,TRBV6-1,CASSPSPWGLSTGTQYF,TGTGCCAGCAGCCCGTCCCCCTGGGGTTTGAGCACAGGTACGCAGTATTTT
.,TRBJ2-1,.,TRBV28,CASNQGCGKSGELFF,TGTGCCAGCAATCAAGGCTGTGGAAAGTCCGGAGAGCTGTTTTTC
few,TRBJ2-1,TRBD2,TRBV6-1,CASSPTGLGASEQFF,TGTGCCAGCAGTCCCACGGGACTAGGCGCCAGTGAGCAGTTCTTC
.,TRBJ2-7,TRBD2,TRBV7-6,CASSTTSGGSMSYEQYF,TGTGCCAGCAGCACGACTAGCGGGGGGTCCATGTCCTACGAGCAGTACTTC
.,TRBJ2-3,.,TRBV11-1,CASSLGWRAPDTQYF,TGTGCCAGCAGCTTAGGATGGAGGGCCCCAGATACGCAGTATTTT
.,TRBJ2-3,TRBD2,TRBV20-1,CSARDPASGVDTQYF,TGCAGTGCTAGAGATCCGGCTAGCGGGGTGGATACGCAGTATTTT
many,TRBJ2-2,TRBD2,TRBV4-1,CASSQDRGLAGLGYSGELFF,TGCGCCAGCAGCCAGGACAGGGGACTAGCGGGCTTAGGTTATTCCGGGGAGCTGTTTTTT
few,TRBJ2-5,TRBD2,TRBV10-2,CASRQGTSGSGEQYF,TGCGCTTCTCGGCAGGGGACTAGCGGGAGCGGTGAGCAGTACTTC
.,TRBJ2-7,TRBD1,TRBV10-2,CASRGTGDTYEQYF,TGCGCCAGCAGGGGGACAGGGGATACCTACGAGCAGTACTTC
medium-sized,TRBJ2-5,.,TRBV7-6,CASSSHGPETQYF,TGTGCCAGCAGCTCCCATGGACCCGAGACCCAGTACTTC
.,TRBJ2-3,.,TRBV9,CASSVATDTQYF,TGTGCCAGCAGCGTAGCAACAGATACGCAGTATTTC
.,TRBJ2-3,.,TRBV7-2,CASSSGPGGPRDTQYF,TGTGCCAGCAGCTCTGGACCCGGGGGGCCGAGAGATACGCAGTATTTT
many,TRBJ2-5,.,TRBV12-3/TRBV12-4,CASSFGAQETQYF,TGTGCCAGCAGTTTTGGAGCTCAAGAGACCCAGTACTTC
.,TRBJ2-1,TRBD1,TRBV20-1,CSAPTAGQGRNEQFF,TGCAGTGCCCCAACGGCAGGACAGGGACGAAATGAGCAGTTCTTC
many,TRBJ2-5,TRBD2,TRBV7-7,CASSLGGLAGGETQYF,TGTGCCAGCAGCTTAGGGGGACTAGCGGGAGGAGAGACCCAGTACTTC
many,TRBJ2-1,TRBD2,TRBV27,CASSRRKAGSSYNEQFF,TGTGCCAGCAGTCGAAGAAAAGCGGGGAGCTCCTACAATGAGCAGTTCTTC
.,TRBJ2-5,.,TRBV10-3,CAGIGAPDQDTQYF,TGTGCGGGCATCGGGGCCCCAGACCAAGATACCCAGTACTTC
.,TRBJ2-7,.,TRBV12-3/TRBV12-4,CASSRSGAGEQYF,TGTGCCAGCAGTCGCTCGGGCGCCGGCGAGCAGTACTTC
.,TRBJ2-3,.,TRBV6-5,CASSYSNTQYF,TGTGCCAGCAGTTACTCAAACACGCAGTATTTT
.,TRBJ2-5,.,TRBV23-1,CASRSIRPTRETQYF,TGCGCCAGCAGGTCAATCCGGCCGACAAGGGAGACCCAGTACTTC
.,TRBJ2-7,.,TRBV6-1,CASRQIYSSYEQYF,TGTGCCAGCCGACAGATCTACTCTTCCTACGAGCAGTACTTC
.,TRBJ1-2,TRBD1,TRBV6-1,CASSRGRGGPPYYGYTF,TGTGCCAGCAGTAGGGGCAGGGGGGGCCCACCCTACTATGGCTACACCTTC
once,TRBJ2-7,TRBD1,TRBV28,CASRTGGRAYEQYF,TGTGCCAGCAGGACAGGGGGTCGAGCCTACGAGCAGTACTTC
medium-sized,TRBJ2-1,TRBD2,TRBV10-3,CAISAGTSHYNEQFF,TGTGCCATCAGTGCAGGGACTAGCCACTACAATGAGCAGTTCTTC
.,TRBJ2-1,TRBD1,TRBV6-1,CASSPGQGVYNEQFF,TGTGCCAGCAGCCCGGGACAGGGAGTCTACAATGAGCAGTTCTTC
medium-sized,TRBJ2-3,.,TRBV10-1,CASSDRGTDTQYF,TGCGCCAGCAGTGACAGGGGCACAGATACGCAGTATTTT